Below are 32 T cell receptor beta chains sequenced from a single sample in a study of early T cells in non-severe SARS-CoV-2 infection. TCRdb used MiXCR to reprocess the 5' RACE reads, holding one entry per CDR3 protein. The sample carries about 110,000 distinct CDR3 sequences, around 10% recorded once. Sequences were obtained from whole blood. The receptors were gathered from an adult who was a healthcare worker with PCR-confirmed SARS-CoV-2 infection or an uninfected control (not recorded which).

This clonotype was seen only a few times. The chain combines TRBV20-1 with TRBJ2-3; 8 positions agree with TRBD2. CDR3 length: 15 residues. Trimming cost V 4 bases and J 4 bases; bases outside gene matches: 10. The germline V gene encodes CDR1 DFQATT and CDR2 SNEGSKA (reference sequence). CDR3: CSAKGPRGGPDTQYF. As DNA, the CDR3 is TGCAGTGCTAAGGGGCCCCGGGGGGGTCCAGATACGCAGTATTTT.

The chain joins TRBV14 to TRBJ2-1, with TRBD2 identical over 9 bases. This CDR3 contains 14 residues. CDR1 is SGHDN and CDR2 is FVKESK in the germline V gene. V was clipped by 5 bases and J by 3 bases; unmatched bases: 2. The DNA for the CDR3 is TGTGCCAGCAGCGGACTAGCGAGCTACAATGAGCAGTTCTTC. Translated, it gives CASSGLASYNEQFF.

This rearrangement joins TRBV29-1 to TRBJ2-1, with D perhaps given as TRBD1 or TRBD2 (5 bases each). Germline assignment: CDR1 SQVTM and CDR2 ANQGSEA. V lost 5 bases and J lost 8, with 13 bases in between. The CDR3 runs to 12 residues. This CDR3 reads CSVLLGVDEQFF. CDR3 nucleotides: TGCAGCGTTCTACTAGGGGTGGATGAGCAGTTCTTC.

The CDR3 DNA follows: TGTGCCAGCAGTTTAGCCCCTCCCGGCGGGAGTCCCTACGAGCAGTACTTC. Protein product: CASSLAPPGGSPYEQYF. This chain joins TRBV12-3 or TRBV12-4 and TRBJ2-7; 7 nucleotides match TRBD2. The trim removed 0 bases at V and 2 bases at J, leaving 10 bases unmatched. The CDR3 covers 17 residues.

V gene TRBV29-1 combines with J gene TRBJ2-5, with D unclear. Trimming stripped 1 base from V and 6 bases from J, with 12 bases between. CDR3 length equals 13 residues. Germline V lookup: CDR1 SQVTM, CDR2 ANQGSEA. CDR3 DNA: TGCAGCGTTGAAGCTAGGGCCCTCCAGACCCAGTACTTC. Its translation is CSVEARALQTQYF.

The V and J genes are TRBV5-1 and TRBJ1-1, with D tentatively TRBD1 (5 bases). This CDR3 is built from 14 residues. The germline V and J ends were trimmed by 4 bases and 1 base, with 11 bases remaining between them. Germline CDR1 and CDR2: SGHRS and YFSETQ. CDR3 protein: CASSASGSNTEAFF. The CDR3 region has the DNA TGCGCCAGCAGCGCTTCAGGGTCGAACACTGAAGCTTTCTTT.

This clonotype was recorded at least ten times. The rearrangement uses TRBV6-5 and TRBJ2-3; D might be TRBD2 (6 bases). V was cut by 1 base and J by 6 bases, with 11 bases left in between. The germline CDR1 and CDR2 sequences are MNHEY and SVGAGI. The CDR3 is made up of 14 amino acids. The CDR3: CASSYFGGVDTQYF. The CDR3 DNA is TGTGCCAGCAGTTACTTCGGAGGGGTGGATACGCAGTATTTT.

J is TRBJ2-2 and V is TRBV20-1, with unresolved D. This CDR3 spans 12 amino acids. The V end was cut by 3 bases, the J end by 5 bases, with 7 bases between. Per germline, CDR1 DFQATT and CDR2 SNEGSKA (reference sequence). CDR3 nucleotides: TGCAGTGCTAGGGCCGGTACCGGGGAGCTGTTTTTT. Translation: CSARAGTGELFF.

This clonotype was found a few times. This sequence joins TRBV5-6 and TRBJ2-1, with 10 bases identical to TRBD1. With V trimmed by 4 bases and J by 14 bases, 6 bases remained unmatched. The CDR3 length is 12 residues. Looked up from germline, CDR1 is SGHDT and CDR2 is YYEEEE. The CDR3 nucleotides read TGTGCCAGCAGCGCTGACAGGGGGCGAGAGTTCTTC. As protein: CASSADRGREFF.

This chain links TRBV24-1 with TRBJ1-1; TRBD1 matches at 7 bases. CDR3 length: 13 amino acids. CDR1 and CDR2 (germline): KGHDR, SFDVKD. The J segment lost 6 bases and the V segment lost 5 bases, leaving 5 bases of the junction unmatched. In DNA form, the CDR3 reads TGTGCCACCAGTGGTTCGAGGGGGCCTGAAGCTTTCTTT. Its translation: CATSGSRGPEAFF.

The rearrangement uses TRBV24-1 and TRBJ2-2; TRBD1 agrees at 8 bases. Germline V gene sequence: CDR1 KGHDR, CDR2 SFDVKD. V shed 7 bases and J 1 base; nucleotides not matched to a gene: 4. The CDR3 loop spans 15 amino acids. The CDR3 coding sequence is TGTGCCACCAGGGCCGGGACAGGGAACACCGGGGAGCTGTTTTTT. Its translation is CATRAGTGNTGELFF.

This clonotype was observed a handful of times. The chain employs TRBV7-9 and TRBJ2-7; a weak D match, TRBD1 (5 bases). Germline values: CDR1 SEHNR, CDR2 FQNEAQ (reference sequence). The CDR3 length is 14 residues. With 1 base removed from V and 5 bases from J, the gap between germline ends came to 12 bases. The DNA for the CDR3 is TGTGCCAGCAGCTTAGGCAGGGCCTACCACGAGCAGTACTTC. It yields the protein CASSLGRAYHEQYF. The full variable domain, with the rest looked up from reference TRBV7-9 and TRBJ2-7, is DTGVSQNPRHKITKRGQNVTFRCDPISEHNRLYWYRQTLGQGPEFLTYFQNEAQLEKSRLLSDRFSAERPKGSFSTLEIQRTEQGDSAMYLCASSLGRAYHEQYFGPGTRLTVT.

This clonotype was observed many times. This chain joins TRBV12-3 or TRBV12-4 and TRBJ2-6; D unresolved. Trimming removed 6 bases at V and 2 bases at J, with 11 bases between. The CDR3 is made up of 15 amino acids. CDR3 protein: CASRLDIPGANVLTF. CDR3 sequence (DNA): TGTGCCAGCAGGCTTGATATACCTGGGGCCAACGTCCTGACTTTC.

There are a few counts of this clonotype. The chain employs TRBV9 and TRBJ1-1; 11 bases fit TRBD1. The germline gives CDR1 SGDLS, CDR2 YYNGEE. The V and J ends lost 4 bases and 4 bases, in that order; junction bases with no gene match: 6. The CDR3 has 15 residues. This CDR3 is CASSSPGTGGTEAFF. CDR3 nucleotide sequence: TGTGCCAGCAGCTCCCCCGGGACAGGGGGCACTGAAGCTTTCTTT.

The chain recombines TRBV6-1 with TRBJ1-5; 9 bases agree with TRBD1. The CDR3 extends over 19 amino acids. The ends lost 6 bases at V and 0 bases at J; junction bases unmatched: 15. Germline V gives CDR1 MNHNS, CDR2 SASEGT. CDR3 in amino acids: CASRRSTGGGSHSNQPQHF. Here the CDR3 DNA reads TGTGCCAGCAGGAGAAGTACAGGGGGCGGGAGTCATAGCAATCAGCCCCAGCATTTT.

The chain carries TRBV5-1 and TRBJ1-1; D is uncertain. This CDR3 comprises 14 residues. CDR1 and CDR2 (germline): SGHRS, YFSETQ. Trimming cost V 0 bases and J 1 base, with 7 bases left between them. Written as DNA, the CDR3 is TGCGCCAGCAGCTTGGGCGGGGAGAACACTGAAGCTTTCTTT. As protein: CASSLGGENTEAFF.

The chain has TRBV2 and TRBJ2-1, with TRBD2 as a possible D gene (8 bases). In germline, CDR1 is SNHLY, CDR2 FYNNEI. The CDR3 runs 17 residues. The V end was cut by 4 bases, the J end by 4 bases, with 20 bases between. The CDR3 here is CASSAGFAGGQYNEQFF. The CDR3 DNA is TGTGCCAGCAGTGCAGGCTTTGCGGGGGGACAGTACAATGAGCAGTTCTTC.

This clonotype turned up a few times. The chain combines TRBV29-1 with TRBJ1-1, with D tentatively TRBD1 (5 bases). Per germline, CDR1 SQVTM and CDR2 ANQGSEA. The ends were cut back, 5 bases at V and 1 base at J, with 14 bases in the middle. The CDR3 is 14 residues long. The CDR3 DNA is TGCAGCGTTCAATGGGGCAGGGCGAACACTGAAGCTTTCTTT. This sequence encodes CSVQWGRANTEAFF.

The genes are TRBV19 and TRBJ2-1; 7 bases map to TRBD1. Trimming removed 3 bases from V and 2 bases from J; junction bases left unmatched: 4. This CDR3 is 15 amino acids long. Germline CDR1 and CDR2: LNHDA and SQIVND (reference sequence). CDR3 DNA: TGTGCCAGTAGTATTGACAGGGCCCCCTACAATGAGCAGTTCTTC. This translates into CASSIDRAPYNEQFF.

The chain is built from TRBV29-1 and TRBJ2-1; TRBD2 agrees at 8 bases. J lost 8 bases, V lost 7 bases, and 13 bases had no gene match. This CDR3 has 14 amino acids. Germline CDR1 is SQVTM and CDR2 is ANQGSEA. CDR3 loop: CSAWTSWGADEQFF. The CDR3 bases are TGCAGCGCCTGGACTAGCTGGGGGGCTGATGAGCAGTTCTTC.

Only a few counts were recorded for this clonotype. V is TRBV14 and J is TRBJ2-3, with D possibly matching TRBD2 (6 bases). The CDR3 is made up of 15 amino acids. Trimming stripped 1 base from V and 4 bases from J, with 12 bases between. In germline, CDR1 is SGHDN, CDR2 FVKESK. In DNA form, the CDR3 reads TGTGCCAGCAGCCAAGGCGACGGGAGTGCAGATACGCAGTATTTT. Protein sequence: CASSQGDGSADTQYF.

At least ten counts were recorded for this clonotype. The chain uses TRBV12-3 or TRBV12-4 and TRBJ1-6, with D perhaps TRBD1 (5 bases). CDR3 size: 16 residues. The germline V and J ends were trimmed by 4 bases and 6 bases, with 16 bases remaining between them. The DNA for the CDR3 is TGTGCCAGCAGTTCAATTGAGGCAGGGTTTAATTCACCCCTCCACTTT. Translated, it gives CASSSIEAGFNSPLHF.

This chain connects TRBV28 to TRBJ2-5; 11 bases match TRBD2. This CDR3 has 14 residues. J lost 10 bases, V lost 6 bases, and 10 bases had no gene match. Germline V gene lookup returns CDR1 MDHEN and CDR2 SYDVKM. As DNA, the CDR3 is TGTGCCAGCAGACCGACTAGCGGGGTGGTAGTCCAGTACTTC. Translating it yields CASRPTSGVVVQYF.

This clonotype came up a few times. The chain joins TRBV2 to TRBJ2-7, with 10 bases fitting TRBD1. The germline gives CDR1 SNHLY, CDR2 FYNNEI. J lost 0 bases, V lost 6 bases, and 8 bases had no gene match. The CDR3 runs to 16 residues. CDR3 coding DNA: TGTGCCAGCAGCACTATGGGACAGGGGCCCTCCTACGAGCAGTACTTC. Translating it yields CASSTMGQGPSYEQYF.

Many counts were recorded for this clonotype. The CDR3 bases are TGCAGCGGCAAGGACAGGACGGTGGCCGGGGAGCTGTTTTTT. Its protein is CSGKDRTVAGELFF. The V and J genes are TRBV29-1 and TRBJ2-2; 7 bases fit TRBD1. Trimming cost V 7 bases and J 6 bases; bases outside gene matches: 11. This CDR3 has 14 amino acids. Germline-derived CDR1 and CDR2 are SQVTM and ANQGSEA.

V is TRBV7-9 and J is TRBJ2-5; D perhaps matches TRBD2 (6 bases). Trimming shortened V by 2 bases and J by 0 bases, and 7 bases separated the two germline ends. CDR3 length equals 14 residues. Germline V gene data show CDR1 as SEHNR and CDR2 as FQNEAQ (reference sequence). CDR3 sequence reads: CASSLRRDQETQYF. The CDR3 DNA reads TGTGCCAGCAGCTTAAGGAGGGACCAAGAGACCCAGTACTTC.

In this sample, this clonotype turned up many times. The genes are TRBV10-2 and TRBJ1-5; tentative D call: TRBD1 (6 bases). The CDR3 contains 15 residues. Trimming removed 2 bases at V and 3 bases at J, with 11 bases between. Germline V lookup: CDR1 WSHSY, CDR2 SAAADI. CDR3 in amino acids: CASSERPGDNQPQHF. The CDR3 nucleotides read TGCGCCAGCAGTGAGAGGCCAGGGGACAATCAGCCCCAGCATTTT.

V is TRBV11-1 and J is TRBJ1-1; no definite D call. Per germline, CDR1 SGHAT and CDR2 FQDESV (reference sequence). The CDR3 covers 13 residues. With 8 bases removed from V and 3 bases from J, the gap between germline ends came to 13 bases. The CDR3 coding sequence is TGTGCCAGCGGTAAGCGGTGGGACACTGAAGCTTTCTTT. It codes for CASGKRWDTEAFF.

This clonotype appeared many times. The chain joins TRBV10-3 to TRBJ2-5; TRBD1 aligns across 8 bases. The CDR3 is 14 residues long. Germline values: CDR1 ENHRY, CDR2 SYGVKD. V lost 8 bases, J lost 5 bases, and 10 bases stayed unmatched. CDR3 loop: CAISSDRGRETQYF. CDR3 in DNA: TGTGCCATCTCAAGTGACAGGGGTAGGGAGACCCAGTACTTC.

This clonotype was detected ten times or more. The CDR3 loop is CASTVGGDDYGYTF. The CDR3 DNA sequence: TGTGCCAGCACCGTGGGCGGGGACGACTATGGCTACACCTTC. The V and J genes are TRBV7-2 and TRBJ1-2, with TRBD1 as a possible D gene (5 bases). This CDR3 contains 14 residues. Germline V CDR1 and CDR2: SGHTA, FQGNSA. V shed 7 bases and J shed 3 bases, with 15 bases lying between them.

This clonotype has ten or more counts. The CDR3 region is CASSALQETQYF. CDR3 nucleotides: TGTGCCAGCAGTGCTCTCCAAGAGACCCAGTACTTC. The V call is TRBV12-3 or TRBV12-4, the J call TRBJ2-5; D not certain. CDR3 size: 12 residues. V was clipped by 5 bases and J by 1 base, with 5 bases between them.

J is TRBJ2-7 and V is TRBV20-1; 9 positions match TRBD1. The germline V gene has CDR1 DFQATT and CDR2 SNEGSKA (reference sequence). V lost 0 bases and J lost 0; bases outside the gene matches: 24. The CDR3 is made up of 22 amino acids. CDR3 sequence reads: CSARDIGQGHQARLLSSYEQYF. The DNA for the CDR3 is TGCAGTGCTAGAGATATTGGACAGGGGCACCAGGCGCGGCTACTTAGCTCCTACGAGCAGTACTTC.